Below, one TCR beta chain is given with its context. In the same sample, other DNA sequences code for this CDR3. This record comes from a study of shared clonotypes between healthy human individuals. Deep-level running was used for the assay. Assay: immunoSEQ multiplex PCR; the TCRdb copy retains only in-frame clones and omits some. The table has around 2.3 million clones, approximately 95% seen once; the top ten hold approximately 0.13%. CDR1 SGHTA and CDR2 FQGNSA come from the germline V gene. The CDR3 has 13 residues. The germline V and J ends were trimmed by 1 base and 4 bases, with 8 bases remaining between them.

This clonotype was obtained from a man aged 18 to 29 in good health. This chain joins TRBV7-2 and TRBJ2-7; D uncertain. The sequencing input was naive CD4+ T cells sorted from blood. The subset was: CD45RA+ positively selected. Here the CDR3 DNA reads TGTGCCAGCAGCTTAGTGTCCGGTTACGAGCAGTACTTC. This translates into CASSLVSGYEQYF.